This T cell receptor (beta chain) is drawn from a study of blood T cell repertoires in COVID-19. Recruits, aged about 18 to 89 years, lived in 24 US areas. Before being deemed recovered, Cohort 3 donors had two negative PCRs, clearance, or symptom resolution. The CDR3 contains 13 residues. Trimming removed 8 bases from V and 9 bases from J; junction bases left unmatched: 9. The germline gives CDR1 MNHEY, CDR2 SMNVEV (reference sequence). Clones were sequenced by immunoSEQ multiplex PCR, and TCRdb holds only the in-frame ones, with some missing. The repertoire includes about 300,000 clones, about nine tenths of them detected once, and 1.1% sits in the top ten.

Sample: PBMCs or T cells enriched from blood (not recorded which). The origin of this receptor is a woman aged 30 to 39 who had recovered from COVID-19. The V gene is TRBV27, the J gene TRBJ2-7, with 11 bases fitting TRBD1. The CDR3 loop reads CASAPGTGGVQYF. CDR3 DNA sequence: TGTGCCAGCGCTCCAGGGACAGGGGGGGTGCAGTACTTC.